One and the same sample provided the 14 T cell receptor beta chains below, sequenced in a study of identical twins. TCRdb reprocessed the 5' RACE reads with MiXCR, giving one entry per CDR3 protein. Of about 470,000 distinct CDR3 sequences in the sample, approximately 24% were seen once. The same data also contributed to another study, on T cells expressing NK-cell markers.

The sample taken for sequencing was CD4+ T cells sorted from blood. Every receptor here comes from a woman aged 18 to 35 in good health.

This clonotype has a handful of counts. The chain joins TRBV18 to TRBJ2-7; the D gene is possibly TRBD1 (6 bases). With 3 bases removed from V and 3 bases from J, the gap between germline ends came to 15 bases. Germline CDR1 reads KGHSH; CDR2 reads LQKENI. The length of the CDR3 is 15 residues. The CDR3 loop is CASSPPSRGSYEQYF. CDR3 in DNA: TGTGCCAGCTCACCCCCCTCGAGGGGGAGCTACGAGCAGTACTTC.

The chain links TRBV6-2 or TRBV6-3 to TRBJ1-2; D not certain. Per germline, CDR1 MNHEY and CDR2 SVGEGT. Trimming pared 5 bases from V and 4 bases from J, leaving 8 bases between. The CDR3 consists of 12 residues. The CDR3 region has the DNA TGTGCCAGCAGTCCCTCCTTCTATGGCTACACCTTC. Amino acid sequence: CASSPSFYGYTF.

This clonotype appeared a few times. The chain has TRBV20-1 and TRBJ2-1; D could derive from TRBD1 or TRBD2 (5 bases each). The CDR3 sequence is 13 residues long. Germline values: CDR1 DFQATT, CDR2 SNEGSKA (reference sequence). V lost 6 bases, J lost 8 bases, and 17 bases lay in between. CDR3 in amino acids: CSALPGTSDEQFF. The CDR3 DNA sequence: TGCAGTGCGCTCCCCGGGACGTCCGATGAGCAGTTCTTC.

The genes are TRBV5-1 and TRBJ2-5; 7 bases line up with TRBD1. The CDR3 totals 13 residues. The germline gives CDR1 SGHRS, CDR2 YFSETQ. Trimming cost V 8 bases and J 4 bases; bases outside gene matches: 8. CDR3 loop: CASRETGVETQYF. CDR3 bases: TGCGCCAGTCGGGAAACAGGGGTAGAGACCCAGTACTTC. Looking up the rest from reference TRBV5-1 and TRBJ2-5 gives the full variable domain: KAGVTQTPRYLIKTRGQQVTLSCSPISGHRSVSWYQQTPGQGLQFLFEYFSETQRNKGNFPGRFSGRQFSNSRSEMNVSTLELGDSALYLCASRETGVETQYFGPGTRLLVL.

The sample holds a few counts of this clonotype. The chain recombines TRBV5-1 with TRBJ2-3; unclear D gene. The CDR3 is made up of 15 amino acids. V shed 2 bases and J shed 2 bases, with 12 bases lying between them. CDR1 is SGHRS and CDR2 is YFSETQ in the germline V gene. CDR3 DNA: TGCGCCAGCAGCTTATTTTCAACAGCCACAGATACGCAGTATTTT. It is translated as CASSLFSTATDTQYF.

This clonotype came up a few times. The CDR3 region is CATSVQGLGYTF. CDR3 sequence (DNA): TGTGCCACCAGCGTACAGGGTCTCGGCTACACCTTC. The gene calls are TRBV15 and TRBJ1-2; D may be TRBD1 (6 bases). CDR1 and CDR2 (germline): LNHNV, YYDKDF (reference sequence). The V and J ends lost 5 bases and 8 bases respectively, with 12 bases between them. The CDR3 covers 12 residues.

The CDR3 sequence is CASSFDRGDYNEQFF. CDR3 DNA: TGTGCCAGCAGCTTTGACAGGGGCGACTACAATGAGCAGTTCTTC. This chain connects TRBV5-5 to TRBJ2-1; TRBD1 matches at 8 bases. The V segment lost 2 bases and the J segment 3 bases; nucleotides outside the gene matches: 4. The CDR3 has 15 amino acids. Germline loops: CDR1 SGHKS, CDR2 YYEKEE (reference sequence).

The chain links TRBV7-2 to TRBJ2-1, with 13 bases identical to TRBD2. The CDR3 extends over 16 amino acids. V shed 2 bases, J shed 6 bases, and the junction held 4 bases outside the gene matches. Germline assignment: CDR1 SGHTA and CDR2 FQGNSA. As DNA, the CDR3 is TGTGCCAGCAGCTTACCTTGGACTAGCGGGAGCAATGAGCAGTTCTTC. It codes for CASSLPWTSGSNEQFF.

This clonotype was detected a few times. This chain connects TRBV5-1 to TRBJ1-5; tentatively, D is TRBD1 (5 bases). Germline CDR1 SGHRS, CDR2 YFSETQ. The CDR3 has 16 amino acids. V lost 1 base, J lost 2 bases, and 13 bases lay in between. The CDR3 protein is CASSLSGDRGNQPQHF. DNA for the CDR3: TGCGCCAGCAGCTTGTCAGGAGACAGAGGCAATCAGCCCCAGCATTTT.

There are a few counts of this clonotype. This rearrangement joins TRBV3-1 to TRBJ1-1; 7 positions match TRBD1. The trim removed 1 base at V and 8 bases at J, leaving 4 bases unmatched. The CDR3 sequence is 13 residues long. Germline V gene sequence: CDR1 LGHDT, CDR2 YNNKEL (reference sequence). The CDR3 nucleotides read TGTGCCAGCAGCCAAGTGTGGGGACAGGAAGCTTTCTTT. Its protein is CASSQVWGQEAFF.

This chain links TRBV20-1 with TRBJ2-5; D ambiguous. CDR1 and CDR2 (germline): DFQATT, SNEGSKA (reference sequence). Trimming took 1 base from V and 4 from J, leaving 4 bases between them. The CDR3 loop spans 11 amino acids. CDR3 DNA sequence: TGCAGTGCTAGAGGTGCAGAGACCCAGTACTTC. Translating gives CSARGAETQYF.

The chain combines TRBV7-9 with TRBJ2-1; TRBD1 matches at 9 bases. CDR1 is SEHNR, CDR2 FQNEAQ, per germline (reference sequence). The CDR3 length is 15 residues. J gave up 7 bases and V 6 bases, and 10 bases lay outside the gene matches. DNA of the CDR3: TGTGCCAGCAGTTCGGGACAGGGTATGGGTAATGAGCAGTTCTTC. Its protein product is CASSSGQGMGNEQFF.

In its sample, this clonotype was seen a few times. J is TRBJ1-6 and V is TRBV27; D unresolved. The V end was cut by 2 bases, the J end by 9 bases, with 8 bases between. CDR3 length: 13 amino acids. The germline V gene has CDR1 MNHEY and CDR2 SMNVEV (reference sequence). As DNA, the CDR3 is TGTGCCAGCAGTTTAGTCCGGGCTTCACCCCTCCACTTT. Protein product: CASSLVRASPLHF.

The chain uses TRBV5-6 and TRBJ1-2; 11 bases are a match to TRBD1. The CDR3 is 15 amino acids. After removal of 4 bases from V and 6 bases from J, the junction contained 8 bases not matched to a gene. Germline values: CDR1 SGHDT, CDR2 YYEEEE. CDR3 in amino acids: CASSGPGQGVHGYTF. The CDR3 DNA is TGTGCCAGCAGCGGGCCGGGACAGGGGGTCCATGGCTACACCTTC.